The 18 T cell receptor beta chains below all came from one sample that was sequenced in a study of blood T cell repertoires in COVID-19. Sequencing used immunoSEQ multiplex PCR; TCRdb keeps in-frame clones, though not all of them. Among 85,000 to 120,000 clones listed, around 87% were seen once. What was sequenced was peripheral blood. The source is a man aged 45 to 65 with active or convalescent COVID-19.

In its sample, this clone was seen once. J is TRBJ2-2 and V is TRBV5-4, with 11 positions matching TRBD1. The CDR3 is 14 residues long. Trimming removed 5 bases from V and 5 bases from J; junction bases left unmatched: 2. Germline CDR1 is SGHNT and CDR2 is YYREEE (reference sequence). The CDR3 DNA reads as TGTGCCAGCAGTCGGGACAGGGGGACCGGGGAGCTGTTTTTT. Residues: CASSRDRGTGELFF.

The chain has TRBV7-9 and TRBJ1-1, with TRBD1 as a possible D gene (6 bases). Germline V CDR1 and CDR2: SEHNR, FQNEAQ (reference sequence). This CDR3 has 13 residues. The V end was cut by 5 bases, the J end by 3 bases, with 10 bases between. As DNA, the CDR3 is TGTGCCAGCAGCAGAGACAGGTACACTGAAGCTTTCTTT. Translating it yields CASSRDRYTEAFF.

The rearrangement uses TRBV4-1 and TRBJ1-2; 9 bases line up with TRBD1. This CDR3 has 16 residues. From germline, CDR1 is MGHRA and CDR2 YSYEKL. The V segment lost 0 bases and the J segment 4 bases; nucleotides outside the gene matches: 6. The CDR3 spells CASSQDWDRATYGYTF. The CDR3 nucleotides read TGCGCCAGCAGCCAAGATTGGGACAGGGCCACCTATGGCTACACCTTC.

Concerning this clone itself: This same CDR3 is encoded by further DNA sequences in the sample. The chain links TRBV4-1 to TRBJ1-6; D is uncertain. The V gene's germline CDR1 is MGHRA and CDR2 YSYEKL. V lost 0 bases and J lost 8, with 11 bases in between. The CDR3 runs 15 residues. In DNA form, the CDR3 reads TGCGCCAGCAGCCAAGATTATCGGGTGCATTCACCCCTCCACTTT. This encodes CASSQDYRVHSPLHF.

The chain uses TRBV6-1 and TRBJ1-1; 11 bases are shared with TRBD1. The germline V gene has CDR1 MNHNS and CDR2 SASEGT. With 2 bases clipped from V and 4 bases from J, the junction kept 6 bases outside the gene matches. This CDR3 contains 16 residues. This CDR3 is CASSEPGTGGGTEAFF. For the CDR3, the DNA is TGTGCCAGCAGTGAACCCGGGACAGGGGGGGGCACTGAAGCTTTCTTT.

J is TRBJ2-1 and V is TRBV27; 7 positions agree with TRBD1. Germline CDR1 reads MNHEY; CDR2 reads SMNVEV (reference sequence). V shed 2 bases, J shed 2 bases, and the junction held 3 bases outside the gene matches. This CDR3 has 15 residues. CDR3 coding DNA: TGTGCCAGCAGTTTAGCCCAGGGGGCCTACAATGAGCAGTTCTTC. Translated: CASSLAQGAYNEQFF.

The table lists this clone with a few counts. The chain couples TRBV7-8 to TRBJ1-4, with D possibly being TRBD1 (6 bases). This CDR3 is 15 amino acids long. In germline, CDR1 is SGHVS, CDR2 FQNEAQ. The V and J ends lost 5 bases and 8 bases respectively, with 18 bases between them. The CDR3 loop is CASSPRDNTPEKLFF. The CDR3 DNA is TGTGCCAGCAGCCCCCGGGACAACACGCCCGAAAAACTGTTTTTT.

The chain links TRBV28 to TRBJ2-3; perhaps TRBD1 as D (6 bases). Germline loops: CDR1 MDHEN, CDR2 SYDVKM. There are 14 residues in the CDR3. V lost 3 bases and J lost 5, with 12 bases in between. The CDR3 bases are TGTGCCAGCAGTTTTCAGGGGTATGGAGATACGCAGTATTTT. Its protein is CASSFQGYGDTQYF.

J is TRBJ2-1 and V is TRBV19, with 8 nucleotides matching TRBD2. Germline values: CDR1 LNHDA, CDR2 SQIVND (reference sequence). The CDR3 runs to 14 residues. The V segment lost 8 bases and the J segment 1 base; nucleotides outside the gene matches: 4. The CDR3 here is CASHKRGSYNEQFF. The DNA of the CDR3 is TGTGCCAGTCATAAGCGGGGGTCCTACAATGAGCAGTTCTTC.

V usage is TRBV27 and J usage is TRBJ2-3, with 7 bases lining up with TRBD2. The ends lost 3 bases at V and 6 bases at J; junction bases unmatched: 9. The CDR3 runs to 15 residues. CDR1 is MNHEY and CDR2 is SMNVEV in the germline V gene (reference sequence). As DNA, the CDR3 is TGTGCCAGCAGTTTTTTGCGGGGGACCTCGGATACGCAGTATTTT. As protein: CASSFLRGTSDTQYF.

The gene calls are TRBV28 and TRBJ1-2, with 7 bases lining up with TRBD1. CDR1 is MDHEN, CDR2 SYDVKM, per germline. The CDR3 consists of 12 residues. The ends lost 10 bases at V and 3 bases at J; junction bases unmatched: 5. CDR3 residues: CATDRADYGYTF. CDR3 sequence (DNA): TGTGCCACCGACAGGGCTGACTATGGCTACACCTTC.

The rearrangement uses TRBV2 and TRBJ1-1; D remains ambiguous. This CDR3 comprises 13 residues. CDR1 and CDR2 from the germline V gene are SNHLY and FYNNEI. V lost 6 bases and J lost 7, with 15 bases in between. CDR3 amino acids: CASSLFDGREAFF. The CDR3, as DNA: TGTGCCAGCAGCCTCTTTGATGGGCGTGAAGCTTTCTTT.

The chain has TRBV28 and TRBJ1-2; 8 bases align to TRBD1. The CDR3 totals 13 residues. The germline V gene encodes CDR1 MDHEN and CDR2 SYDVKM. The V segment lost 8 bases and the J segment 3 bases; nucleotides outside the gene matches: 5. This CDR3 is CASRGQDYYGYTF. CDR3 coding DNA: TGTGCCAGCCGGGGACAGGACTACTATGGCTACACCTTC.

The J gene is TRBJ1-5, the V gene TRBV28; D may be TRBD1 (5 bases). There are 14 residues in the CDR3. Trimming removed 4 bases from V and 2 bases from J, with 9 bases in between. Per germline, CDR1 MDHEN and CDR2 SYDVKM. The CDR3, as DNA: TGTGCCAGCAGTTGGGGGGTTGGCAATCAGCCCCAGCATTTT. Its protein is CASSWGVGNQPQHF.

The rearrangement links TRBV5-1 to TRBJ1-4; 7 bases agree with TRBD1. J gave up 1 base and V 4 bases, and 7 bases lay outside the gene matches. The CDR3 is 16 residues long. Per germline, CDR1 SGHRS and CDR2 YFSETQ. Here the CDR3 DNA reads TGCGCCAGCAGCGTCGACAGGGTGGGAACTAATGAAAAACTGTTTTTT. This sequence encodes CASSVDRVGTNEKLFF. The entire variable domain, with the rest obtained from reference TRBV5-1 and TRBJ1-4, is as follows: KAGVTQTPRYLIKTRGQQVTLSCSPISGHRSVSWYQQTPGQGLQFLFEYFSETQRNKGNFPGRFSGRQFSNSRSEMNVSTLELGDSALYLCASSVDRVGTNEKLFFGSGTQLSVL.

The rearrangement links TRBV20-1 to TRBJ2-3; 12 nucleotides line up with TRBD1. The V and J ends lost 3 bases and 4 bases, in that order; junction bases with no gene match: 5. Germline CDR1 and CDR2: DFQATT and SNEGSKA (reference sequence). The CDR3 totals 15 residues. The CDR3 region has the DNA TGCAGTGCTAGTAGGGGGACAGGGGGCGCAGATACGCAGTATTTT. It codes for CSASRGTGGADTQYF.

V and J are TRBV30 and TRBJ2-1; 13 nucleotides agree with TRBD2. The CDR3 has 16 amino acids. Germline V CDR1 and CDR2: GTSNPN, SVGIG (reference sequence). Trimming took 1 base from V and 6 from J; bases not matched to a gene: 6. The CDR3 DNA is TGTGCCTGGAGTGGGACTAGCGGGGGTTTGGGCAATGAGCAGTTCTTC. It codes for CAWSGTSGGLGNEQFF.

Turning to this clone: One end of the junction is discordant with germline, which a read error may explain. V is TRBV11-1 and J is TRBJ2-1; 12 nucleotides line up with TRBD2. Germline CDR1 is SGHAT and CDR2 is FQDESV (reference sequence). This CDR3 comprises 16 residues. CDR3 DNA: TGTGCCAGCAGCCTAGCGGGGGGGATTACCTACAATGAGCAGTTCTTC. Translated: CASSLAGGITYNEQFF.